The 29 T cell receptor beta chains presented below share a single source sample, sequenced in a study of shared clonotypes between healthy human individuals. The protocol was immunoSEQ multiplex PCR, while the TCRdb copy is restricted to in-frame clones and leaves out a portion. The profile covers approximately 470,000 clones, with around 85% appearing a single time and about 13% taken by the ten largest. Sequences were obtained from PBMCs. The receptors derive from a woman aged 40 to 49 in good health. Some clones in this sample may be carry-over from other donors' samples.

The rearrangement joins TRBV15 to TRBJ2-5; D is possibly TRBD1 (5 bases). CDR1 is LNHNV, CDR2 YYDKDF, per germline (reference sequence). The CDR3 is made up of 15 amino acids. The V and J ends lost 6 bases and 4 bases respectively, with 18 bases between them. DNA of the CDR3: TGTGCCACCAGGCCCGCCAGGGCCCTAGGAGAGACCCAGTACTTC. It translates to CATRPARALGETQYF. The full variable domain, completed using reference TRBV15 and TRBJ2-5, is DAMVIQNPRYQVTQFGKPVTLSCSQTLNHNVMYWYQQKSSQAPKLLFHYYDKDFNNEADTPDNFQSRRPNTSFCFLDIRSPGLGDTAMYLCATRPARALGETQYFGPGTRLLVL.

With respect to this clone: Other DNA sequences within the sample encode an identical CDR3. This rearrangement joins TRBV28 to TRBJ2-6; unclear D gene. V lost 6 bases and J lost 0, with 6 bases in between. Germline assignment: CDR1 MDHEN and CDR2 SYDVKM. The CDR3 has 14 residues. CDR3 nucleotides: TGTGCCAGCAGATTGAGCTCTGGGGCCAACGTCCTGACTTTC. Amino acids: CASRLSSGANVLTF.

The chain couples TRBV5-5 to TRBJ1-2; D not resolved. The CDR3 is 13 residues long. Per the germline V gene, CDR1 is SGHKS and CDR2 is YYEKEE (reference sequence). V lost 1 base and J lost 8, with 12 bases in between. CDR3 amino acids: CASSLRQDRGYTF. CDR3 bases: TGTGCCAGCAGCTTGCGACAAGACCGCGGCTACACCTTC.

The CDR3 sequence is CAKHGGQGQNNQPQHF. In DNA, the CDR3 is TGCGCCAAGCATGGGGGACAGGGGCAGAACAATCAGCCCCAGCATTTT. The chain uses TRBV10-1 and TRBJ1-5; 10 bases line up with TRBD1. Germline CDR1 reads WNHNN; CDR2 reads SYGVQD (reference sequence). The CDR3 has 16 amino acids. The V gene end was trimmed by 10 bases and the J gene end by 3 bases; junction bases not matched to a gene: 12.

The genes are TRBV29-1 and TRBJ2-3; no firm D call. The length of the CDR3 is 12 residues. Germline-derived CDR1 and CDR2 are SQVTM and ANQGSEA. Trimming stripped 7 bases from V and 5 bases from J, with 13 bases between. The CDR3 reads CSADPTGDTQYF. The CDR3 DNA reads TGCAGCGCGGACCCCACGGGAGATACGCAGTATTTT.

V and J are TRBV7-2 and TRBJ2-1; the D gene is possibly TRBD2 (5 bases). CDR3 length: 13 residues. CDR1 and CDR2 from the germline V gene are SGHTA and FQGNSA. With 5 bases removed from V and 1 base from J, the gap between germline ends came to 6 bases. The CDR3 loop is CASSRDSYNEQFF. The CDR3 nucleotides are TGTGCCAGCAGCCGGGATTCCTACAATGAGCAGTTCTTC.

The V call is TRBV7-2, the J call TRBJ2-7, with 13 bases fitting TRBD2. This CDR3 has 14 amino acids. V shed 6 bases, J shed 7 bases, and the junction held 6 bases outside the gene matches. Germline values: CDR1 SGHTA, CDR2 FQGNSA. DNA of the CDR3: TGTGCCAGCAGAACGGGACTAGCGGGGACGGAGCAGTACTTC. Its protein product is CASRTGLAGTEQYF.

A note on this clone: This sequence is one base from a far larger clone and is likely a read error. The CDR3 protein is CSEGRPGQYF. CDR3 nucleotides: TGCAGTGAAGGGCGCCCCGGTCAGTACTTC. V gene TRBV20-1 combines with J gene TRBJ2-7; D gene uncertain. The CDR3 sequence is 10 residues long. Germline lookup yields CDR1 DFQATT and CDR2 SNEGSKA (reference sequence). V lost 7 bases, J lost 10 bases, and 14 bases lay in between.

This chain links TRBV5-6 with TRBJ1-2; 9 bases match TRBD1. Looked up from germline, CDR1 is SGHDT and CDR2 is YYEEEE. The CDR3 contains 14 residues. After removal of 4 bases from V and 7 bases from J, the junction contained 8 bases not matched to a gene. The CDR3 nucleotides are TGTGCCAGCAGCAATAACAGGGGGCTCGGTGGCTACACCTTC. Its protein is CASSNNRGLGGYTF. The whole variable domain, remainder taken from reference TRBV5-6 and TRBJ1-2, is DAGVTQSPTHLIKTRGQQVTLRCSPKSGHDTVSWYQQALGQGPQFIFQYYEEEERQRGNFPDRFSGHQFPNYSSELNVNALLLGDSALYLCASSNNRGLGGYTFGSGTRLTVV.

Worth noting for this clone: Since a far larger clone is one base different, this is likely a read error. The CDR3 does not end in the conserved phenylalanine or tryptophan, so this is likely a read error. The gene calls are TRBV10-3 and TRBJ1-2; 8 bases fit TRBD1. Losses at the gene ends were 2 bases for V and 4 bases for J; bases not matched to a gene: 3. In germline, CDR1 is ENHRY, CDR2 SYGVKD. CDR3 length equals 14 residues. The CDR3 DNA reads as TGTGCCATCAGTGAGAACAGGGGGGCCTATGGCTACACCTTA. Encoded protein: CAISENRGAYGYTL.

The chain combines TRBV18 with TRBJ1-2; 9 bases line up with TRBD1. This CDR3 region has 15 residues. Germline assignment: CDR1 KGHSH and CDR2 LQKENI. V lost 4 bases and J lost 8; bases outside the gene matches: 11. The CDR3 loop is CASSQGLQGASGYTF. DNA for the CDR3: TGTGCCAGCTCACAGGGGTTACAGGGGGCGTCCGGCTACACCTTC.

V and J are TRBV5-1 and TRBJ2-7, with D possibly being TRBD2 (6 bases). This CDR3 region has 14 residues. Trimming removed 5 bases at V and 7 bases at J, with 19 bases between. CDR1 SGHRS and CDR2 YFSETQ come from the germline V gene. The CDR3 DNA reads as TGCGCCAGCAGTTTGCCGGGACTTTCGCGGGAGCAGTACTTC. The encoded protein is CASSLPGLSREQYF.

On this clone itself: This may be a read error: a much more frequent sequence differs by one nucleotide. Distinct nucleotide sequences in the sample also encode this CDR3. The J gene is TRBJ2-3, the V gene TRBV10-1, with 8 nucleotides matching TRBD2. Trimming took 4 bases from V and 4 from J; bases not matched to a gene: 13. CDR1 WNHNN and CDR2 SYGVQD come from the germline V gene (reference sequence). The CDR3 spans 17 residues. The CDR3 here is CASSGSGLAGGPDTQYF. The CDR3 region has the DNA TGCGCCAGCAGTGGGTCCGGACTAGCTGGAGGGCCAGATACGCAGTATTTT.

This chain joins TRBV5-1 and TRBJ2-7, with 14 bases matching TRBD2. Trimming took 4 bases from V and 9 from J; bases not matched to a gene: 12. Germline V gene lookup returns CDR1 SGHRS and CDR2 YFSETQ. CDR3 length: 16 amino acids. The CDR3 sequence is CASSTGLAGGLVGQYF. The CDR3 nucleotides are TGCGCCAGCAGCACCGGACTAGCGGGAGGACTGGTAGGGCAGTACTTC.

The chain links TRBV7-2 to TRBJ2-5; D uncertain. This CDR3 spans 13 amino acids. V was cut by 5 bases and J by 7 bases, with 14 bases left in between. The germline V gene has CDR1 SGHTA and CDR2 FQGNSA. The CDR3 coding sequence is TGTGCCAGCAGCCCCCCCGTTTCGGGGACCCAGTACTTC. This translates into CASSPPVSGTQYF.

This sequence joins TRBV5-1 and TRBJ2-7, with 7 bases matching TRBD1. The length of the CDR3 is 14 residues. Germline lookup yields CDR1 SGHRS and CDR2 YFSETQ. With 5 bases clipped from V and 1 base from J, the junction kept 6 bases outside the gene matches. The CDR3 loop reads CASRGQTSSYEQYF. Here the CDR3 DNA reads TGCGCCAGCAGGGGACAGACTTCTTCCTACGAGCAGTACTTC. Looking up the rest from reference TRBV5-1 and TRBJ2-7 gives the full variable domain: KAGVTQTPRYLIKTRGQQVTLSCSPISGHRSVSWYQQTPGQGLQFLFEYFSETQRNKGNFPGRFSGRQFSNSRSEMNVSTLELGDSALYLCASRGQTSSYEQYFGPGTRLTVT.

The rearrangement links TRBV29-1 to TRBJ1-4; D is undetermined. The CDR3 runs 13 residues. V shed 4 bases and J shed 4 bases, with 10 bases lying between them. Germline CDR1 SQVTM, CDR2 ANQGSEA. DNA for the CDR3: TGCAGCGTTGCCTTGGGCCTTAATGAAAAACTGTTTTTT. This translates into CSVALGLNEKLFF.

The rearrangement uses TRBV5-1 and TRBJ1-1, with D perhaps matching TRBD1 (5 bases). This CDR3 has 14 residues. V was shortened by 1 base and J by 2 bases, with 9 bases between the two germline ends. In germline, CDR1 is SGHRS, CDR2 YFSETQ. CDR3 region: CASSLQGTNTEAFF. CDR3 sequence (DNA): TGCGCCAGCAGCTTGCAGGGAACTAACACTGAAGCTTTCTTT.

This clone was detected many times. Other DNA sequences of this sample code for an identical CDR3. This chain connects TRBV5-1 to TRBJ2-2; D call uncertain. The V and J ends lost 4 bases and 1 base respectively, with 5 bases between them. CDR1 and CDR2 (germline): SGHRS, YFSETQ. The CDR3 contains 13 residues. CDR3 nucleotide sequence: TGCGCCAGCAGCAGGTTGAACACCGGGGAGCTGTTTTTT. Amino acid sequence: CASSRLNTGELFF.

Comment on this clone: A read error is the likely source, as a far larger clone sits one nucleotide away. The V call is TRBV7-9, the J call TRBJ2-4; D could derive from TRBD1 or TRBD2 (5 bases each). Germline V gives CDR1 SEHNR, CDR2 FQNEAQ (reference sequence). Trimming removed 5 bases at V and 0 bases at J, with 8 bases between. CDR3 length equals 14 residues. The CDR3 DNA is TGTGCCAGCAGCCCCGGGACAGCCAAAAACATTCAGTACTTC. Translating gives CASSPGTAKNIQYF.

This clone was detected only once. The chain couples TRBV29-1 to TRBJ2-7, with D maybe TRBD2 (6 bases). Trimming pared 3 bases from V and 3 bases from J, leaving 9 bases between. This CDR3 region has 12 residues. CDR1 is SQVTM and CDR2 is ANQGSEA in the germline V gene. CDR3 sequence: CSVEWGDYEQYF. The CDR3 nucleotides read TGCAGCGTTGAGTGGGGGGACTACGAGCAGTACTTC.

V is TRBV12-5 and J is TRBJ1-1; no reliable D call. The germline V gene has CDR1 LGHNT and CDR2 FRNRAP. V was cut by 0 bases and J by 5 bases, with 16 bases left in between. This CDR3 spans 16 amino acids. CDR3 region: CASGLVRNSGITEAFF. CDR3 nucleotides: TGTGCTAGTGGTTTGGTACGGAATAGTGGTATTACTGAAGCTTTCTTT.

This clone was detected many times. V and J are TRBV18 and TRBJ2-7, with D unresolved. This CDR3 spans 14 amino acids. The germline V and J ends were trimmed by 3 bases and 2 bases, with 11 bases remaining between them. The V gene's germline CDR1 is KGHSH and CDR2 LQKENI. CDR3 amino acids: CASSPGSVTYEQYF. The DNA for the CDR3 is TGTGCCAGCTCACCGGGAAGCGTTACCTACGAGCAGTACTTC.

The chain is built from TRBV19 and TRBJ1-2; no clear D. This CDR3 comprises 12 residues. Trimming stripped 5 bases from V and 3 bases from J, with 7 bases between. Germline lookup yields CDR1 LNHDA and CDR2 SQIVND (reference sequence). CDR3 residues: CASSGGDYGYTF. For the CDR3, the DNA is TGTGCCAGTAGTGGCGGAGACTATGGCTACACCTTC.

The chain joins TRBV28 to TRBJ2-1; D possibly corresponds to TRBD1 (5 bases). This CDR3 spans 13 amino acids. The germline gives CDR1 MDHEN, CDR2 SYDVKM. Trimming stripped 7 bases from V and 0 bases from J, with 7 bases between. CDR3 DNA: TGTGCCAGCAAAGGGGACTCCTACAATGAGCAGTTCTTC. Its protein is CASKGDSYNEQFF.

The chain recombines TRBV9 with TRBJ2-1; TRBD2 aligns across 11 bases. This CDR3 has 19 residues. Germline V gives CDR1 SGDLS, CDR2 YYNGEE. The V and J ends lost 0 bases and 7 bases, in that order; junction bases with no gene match: 15. CDR3 bases: TGTGCCAGCAGCGTAGACGGTAGGGTAGCGGGAGGGCCGGGAAATGAGCAGTTCTTC. As protein: CASSVDGRVAGGPGNEQFF.

In DNA, the CDR3 is TGTGCCTGGAGTGTAAAAGGGCAAGAGACCCAGTACTTC. Translating gives CAWSVKGQETQYF. The chain links TRBV30 to TRBJ2-5; D unclear. Germline CDR1 and CDR2: GTSNPN and SVGIG (reference sequence). V was cut by 0 bases and J by 2 bases, with 7 bases left in between. The CDR3 is 13 amino acids.

The chain recombines TRBV29-1 with TRBJ2-7; possibly TRBD2 for D (5 bases). Trimming cost V 4 bases and J 5 bases, with 12 bases left between them. CDR1 SQVTM and CDR2 ANQGSEA come from the germline V gene. The CDR3 runs to 12 residues. CDR3 in amino acids: CSVGGPGHEQYF. The DNA for the CDR3 is TGCAGCGTTGGAGGGCCTGGCCACGAGCAGTACTTC.

The rearrangement joins TRBV5-1 to TRBJ2-7; the D is unclear. V lost 0 bases to trimming and J lost 4 bases, with 11 bases between them. Germline V gives CDR1 SGHRS, CDR2 YFSETQ. This CDR3 is 14 amino acids long. The CDR3: CASSLVGQDYEQYF. The CDR3 coding sequence is TGCGCCAGCAGCTTGGTCGGCCAAGATTACGAGCAGTACTTC.